There are many counts of the clone carrying this T cell receptor beta chain. Antigen specificity is unknown. Each CDR3 protein is one row after TCRdb ran MiXCR on the reads. In the table there are about 830,000 distinct CDR3 sequences, about 30% of which are singletons. These data belong to a study of T cell repertoires in cytomegalovirus infection. CDR3 size: 16 residues. Germline CDR1 SGDLS, CDR2 YYNGEE. Trimming stripped 4 bases from V and 3 bases from J, with 20 bases between. The material sequenced was cultured CD8+ T cells from PBMCs, taken from culture after CMV antigen stimulation. The clonotype was recovered from a human donor in good health (CMV status not recorded). Some clones in this sample may be carry-over from other donors' samples. The chain carries TRBV9 and TRBJ2-7, with D maybe TRBD2 (6 bases). The CDR3 here is CASSKGGSASGYEQYV. The CDR3 region has the DNA TGTGCCAGCAGCAAAGGAGGGTCTGCCTCCGGCTACGAGCAGTACGTC.